The source of this TCR beta chain is a study of Ad26.COV2.S vaccination and SARS-CoV-2 variants. The protocol was immunoSEQ multiplex PCR, while the TCRdb copy is restricted to in-frame clones and leaves out a portion. The sample lists around 340,000 clones; around 88% were seen once. The treatment denotes: over 15 received Ad26.COV2.S at low or high dose, single or two shots; 5 received placebo; per-sample allocation not given. The investigators took samples on day 63 after the first vaccine or placebo injection. Points on this clone: The antigen is undetermined.

Study findings and constraints: Placebo recipients had lower spike-specific TCR breadth than vaccine recipients.

The CDR3 loop spans 16 amino acids. J lost 8 bases, V lost 4 bases, and 10 bases had no gene match. Germline loops: CDR1 MNHEY, CDR2 SMNVEV (reference sequence). The J gene is TRBJ2-1, the V gene TRBV27; 11 bases match TRBD2. Sequenced material: peripheral blood, taken in a trial of Ad26.COV2.S vaccine versus placebo. This sequence originates from a person between 18 and 59 years old who received the Ad26.COV2.S COVID-19 vaccine or a placebo. CDR3 in amino acids: CASSSRTSGGKHEQFF. In DNA form, the CDR3 reads TGTGCCAGCAGTTCGCGCACTAGCGGGGGCAAGCATGAGCAGTTCTTC.